This T cell receptor beta chain was found in a study of CD8 T cells in ankylosing spondylitis. Study-wide findings and caveats: Clones linked to the disease showed a CD8+ phenotype. They occurred at relatively low frequencies in peripheral blood. Among TCR beta sequences, a motif of roughly 8 highly homologous variants appeared characteristic of ankylosing spondylitis blood.

CDR1 is LNHDA and CDR2 is SQIVND in the germline V gene (reference sequence). V lost 3 bases to trimming and J lost 2 bases, with 20 bases between them. The CDR3 has 17 amino acids. This clonotype was seen a few times. What it binds is not known. TCRdb processed the 5' RACE reads anew with MiXCR; each CDR3 protein has one entry. This table has about 340,000 distinct CDR3 sequences, approximately 8% appearing once. Sequencing was done on a sample of blood, either unsorted or a sorted T cell fraction (not recorded which). The J gene is TRBJ2-7, the V gene TRBV19; either TRBD1 or TRBD2 may fit D (5 bases each). The origin of this receptor is a male donor with ankylosing spondylitis. Here the CDR3 reads CASSIVGKGPGTYEQYF. The CDR3 DNA reads TGTGCCAGTAGTATTGTTGGGAAGGGACCTGGAACCTACGAGCAGTACTTC.